This paragraph covers one T cell receptor beta chain sequence. Antigen unknown. This entry is derived from a study of cytomegalovirus exposure and HLA in healthy donors. Trimming shortened V by 0 bases and J by 2 bases, and 11 bases separated the two germline ends. Per germline, CDR1 MNHEY and CDR2 SVGAGI. CDR3 size: 15 residues. The primer mix had 60 Vbeta and 13 Jbeta primers. Assay: immunoSEQ multiplex PCR; the TCRdb copy retains only in-frame clones and omits some. The sample holds 190,000 or so clones. General study points: After further analysis at a later stage, around 17,000 TCR beta sequences were associated with HLA alleles at 0.05 false discovery rate.

Sampled while nominally healthy, donors likely had unrecorded immune exposures. The sample consisted of PBMCs. This chain links TRBV6-5 with TRBJ2-7; unclear D gene. This sequence was found in a boy between 10 and 17 years old in good health and CMV-seronegative. The DNA for the CDR3 is TGTGCCAGCAGTTACTCGGAGATAGGAGCCTACGAGCAGTACTTC. Translated: CASSYSEIGAYEQYF.